Sequencing of this T cell receptor (beta chain) was carried out in a study of long-term antiretroviral therapy in people with HIV. Background on the study: The immediate-ART recommendation dates to 2015, and the earliest samples predate it by about a decade.

With respect to this clone: Antigen: not known.

With survey level as its setting, the immunoSEQ assay was v3.0. Clones were read by immunoSEQ multiplex PCR, and TCRdb kept only the in-frame ones, dropping some. The sample lists under 45,000 clones, 75% to 90% occurring once. Germline V gives CDR1 SGHNT, CDR2 YENEEA. V lost 4 bases and J lost 0, with 12 bases in between. CDR3 size: 16 residues. General study findings and limits: Spans of CDR3 length were tighter for HIV repertoires than for controls. Pre-ART-expanded clones dominated the repertoire at all time points. Increased diversity was seen after ART, yet it remained lower than in transplant donor controls.

The chain employs TRBV11-3 and TRBJ2-2; D not resolved. This sequence originates from a woman aged 45 to 65 with HIV. Sequences were derived from unsorted PBMCs, sampled 3.1 years after starting antiretroviral therapy. The CDR3 sequence is CASSSGPFTNTGELFF. The CDR3 DNA reads TGTGCCAGCAGCTCCGGACCCTTCACGAACACCGGGGAGCTGTTTTTT.